This TCR beta chain was found in a study of cytomegalovirus exposure and HLA in healthy donors. On the study more broadly: An analysis done earlier identified about 120 million unique TCR beta sequences from about 179 million T cells. Overall study results and limits: Sequencing artifact likely explains a cluster of highly shared sequence variants.

Nominal health characterized the donors when sampled, though unrecorded immune exposures were likely. A note on this clone: The antigen is unknown.

The CDR3 is made up of 14 amino acids. Germline CDR1 reads MNHNS; CDR2 reads SASEGT. V dropped 7 bases and J dropped 1 base, with 12 bases sitting between them. Use of 60 Vbeta and 13 Jbeta primers characterized the PCR. As originally analysed: A follow-up analysis tallied 65 million to 80 million unique TCR beta chains, roughly 11 million shared. Here immunoSEQ multiplex PCR was the method, and the copy in TCRdb shows in-frame clones only, minus some. The D gene and trimming were derived from the DNA, and the V and J assignments and clone size from that table. Seen here are 100,000 to 150,000 clones, approximately 85% observed once, and the top ten hold under 2%.

The TCR originated in a boy under 18 in good health and CMV-seronegative. This chain connects TRBV6-1 to TRBJ2-3, with no clear D. The sequenced sample was PBMCs. CDR3 sequence: CASITRIGTDTQYF. The CDR3, as DNA: TGTGCCAGCATTACACGAATTGGCACAGATACGCAGTATTTT.